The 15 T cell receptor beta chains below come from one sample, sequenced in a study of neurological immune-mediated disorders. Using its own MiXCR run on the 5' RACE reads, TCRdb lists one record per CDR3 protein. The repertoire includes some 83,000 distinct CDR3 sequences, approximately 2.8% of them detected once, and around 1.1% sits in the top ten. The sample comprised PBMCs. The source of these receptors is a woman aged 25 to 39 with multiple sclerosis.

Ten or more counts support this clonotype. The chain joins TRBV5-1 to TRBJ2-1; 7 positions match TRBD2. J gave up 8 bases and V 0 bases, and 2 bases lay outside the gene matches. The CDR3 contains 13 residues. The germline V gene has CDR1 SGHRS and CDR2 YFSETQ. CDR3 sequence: CASSLGLAHEQFF. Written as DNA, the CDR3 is TGCGCCAGCAGCTTGGGACTAGCCCATGAGCAGTTCTTC.

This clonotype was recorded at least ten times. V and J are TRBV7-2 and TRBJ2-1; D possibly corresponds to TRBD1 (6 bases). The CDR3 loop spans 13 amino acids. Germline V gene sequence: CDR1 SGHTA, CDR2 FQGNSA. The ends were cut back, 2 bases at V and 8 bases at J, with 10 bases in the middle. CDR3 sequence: CASSLQGGDEQFF. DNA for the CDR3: TGTGCCAGCAGCTTACAAGGGGGTGATGAGCAGTTCTTC.

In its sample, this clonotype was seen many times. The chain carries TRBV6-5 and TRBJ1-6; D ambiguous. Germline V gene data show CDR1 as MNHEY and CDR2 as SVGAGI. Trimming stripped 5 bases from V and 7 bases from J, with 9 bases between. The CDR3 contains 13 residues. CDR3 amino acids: CASSKPENSPLHF. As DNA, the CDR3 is TGTGCCAGCAGTAAACCGGAGAATTCACCCCTCCACTTT.

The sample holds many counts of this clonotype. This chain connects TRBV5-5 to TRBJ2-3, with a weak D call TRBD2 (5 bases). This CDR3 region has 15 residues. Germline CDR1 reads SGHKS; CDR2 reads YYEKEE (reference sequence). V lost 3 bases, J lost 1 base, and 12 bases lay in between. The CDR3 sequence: CASSSRRTRTDTQYF. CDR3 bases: TGTGCCAGCAGCTCCCGCCGGACTCGCACAGATACGCAGTATTTT.

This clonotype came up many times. The CDR3 is CASSLASGPGPNYGYTF. The CDR3 DNA sequence: TGTGCCAGCAGCTTAGCTAGTGGCCCCGGGCCTAACTATGGCTACACCTTC. The chain combines TRBV7-2 with TRBJ1-2; unclear D gene. The ends were cut back, 0 bases at V and 0 bases at J, with 14 bases in the middle. In germline, CDR1 is SGHTA, CDR2 FQGNSA. The CDR3 length is 17 residues.

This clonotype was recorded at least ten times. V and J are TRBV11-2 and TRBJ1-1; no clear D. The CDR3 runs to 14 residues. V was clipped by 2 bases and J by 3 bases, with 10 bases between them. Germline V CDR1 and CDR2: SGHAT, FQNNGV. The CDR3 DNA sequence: TGTGCCAGCAGCTTATCAGGTGGTCACACTGAAGCTTTCTTT. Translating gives CASSLSGGHTEAFF.

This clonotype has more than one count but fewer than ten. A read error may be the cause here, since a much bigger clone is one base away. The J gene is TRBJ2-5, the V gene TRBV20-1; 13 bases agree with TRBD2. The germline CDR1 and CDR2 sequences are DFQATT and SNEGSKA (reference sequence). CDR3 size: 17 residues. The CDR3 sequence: CSARDWTSGSGGENQYF. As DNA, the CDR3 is TGCAGTGCTAGAGATTGGACTAGCGGGAGCGGAGGAGAGAACCAGTACTTC.

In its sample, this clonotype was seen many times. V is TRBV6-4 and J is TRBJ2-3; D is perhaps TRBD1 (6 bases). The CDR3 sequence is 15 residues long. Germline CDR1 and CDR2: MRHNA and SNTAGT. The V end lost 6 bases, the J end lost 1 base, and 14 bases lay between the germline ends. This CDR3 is CASSDQGSGTDTQYF. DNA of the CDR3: TGTGCCAGCAGCGACCAGGGGTCTGGCACAGATACGCAGTATTTT.

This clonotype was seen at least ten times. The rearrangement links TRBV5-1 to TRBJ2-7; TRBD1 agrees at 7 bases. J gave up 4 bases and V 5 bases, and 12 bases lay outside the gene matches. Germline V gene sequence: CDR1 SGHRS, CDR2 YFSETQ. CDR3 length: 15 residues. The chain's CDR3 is CASRAGTAISYEQYF. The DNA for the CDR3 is TGCGCCAGCAGGGCCGGGACAGCCATCAGTTACGAGCAGTACTTC.

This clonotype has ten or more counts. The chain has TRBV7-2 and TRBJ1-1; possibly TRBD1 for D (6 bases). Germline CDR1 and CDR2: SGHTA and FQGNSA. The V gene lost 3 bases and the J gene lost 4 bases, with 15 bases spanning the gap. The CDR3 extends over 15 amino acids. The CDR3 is CASSFRGGLFTEAFF. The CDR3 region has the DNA TGTGCCAGCAGCTTCAGGGGAGGTTTGTTCACTGAAGCTTTCTTT.

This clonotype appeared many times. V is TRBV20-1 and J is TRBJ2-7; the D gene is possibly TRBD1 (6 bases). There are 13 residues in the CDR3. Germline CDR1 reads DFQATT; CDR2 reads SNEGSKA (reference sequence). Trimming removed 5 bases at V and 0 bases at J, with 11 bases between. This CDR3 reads CSAGGQLSYEQYF. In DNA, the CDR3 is TGCAGTGCTGGTGGACAGCTCTCCTACGAGCAGTACTTC.

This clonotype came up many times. The CDR3 DNA is TGTGCCAGCAGGCCCACTCTGGAAAGCTATGGCTACACCTTC. Residues: CASRPTLESYGYTF. The chain carries TRBV6-5 and TRBJ1-2; unclear D gene. Germline V gene sequence: CDR1 MNHEY, CDR2 SVGAGI. This CDR3 is 14 amino acids long. Trimming stripped 6 bases from V and 4 bases from J, with 15 bases between.

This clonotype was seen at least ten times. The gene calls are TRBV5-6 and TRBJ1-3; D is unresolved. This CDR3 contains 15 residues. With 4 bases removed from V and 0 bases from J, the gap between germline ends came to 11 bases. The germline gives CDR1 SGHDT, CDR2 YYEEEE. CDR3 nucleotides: TGTGCCAGCAGCCCGGGTGTTAGCTCTGGAAACACCATATATTTT. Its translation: CASSPGVSSGNTIYF. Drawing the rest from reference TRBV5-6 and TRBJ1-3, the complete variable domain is DAGVTQSPTHLIKTRGQQVTLRCSPKSGHDTVSWYQQALGQGPQFIFQYYEEEERQRGNFPDRFSGHQFPNYSSELNVNALLLGDSALYLCASSPGVSSGNTIYFGEGSWLTVV.

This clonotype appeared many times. CDR3 coding DNA: TGTGCCAGCAGTTATTCGGTTCCCTACGAGCAGTACTTC. As protein: CASSYSVPYEQYF. The chain employs TRBV2 and TRBJ2-7, with D unclear. The V end was cut by 5 bases, the J end by 2 bases, with 10 bases between. The CDR3 spans 13 residues. CDR1 is SNHLY, CDR2 FYNNEI, per germline.

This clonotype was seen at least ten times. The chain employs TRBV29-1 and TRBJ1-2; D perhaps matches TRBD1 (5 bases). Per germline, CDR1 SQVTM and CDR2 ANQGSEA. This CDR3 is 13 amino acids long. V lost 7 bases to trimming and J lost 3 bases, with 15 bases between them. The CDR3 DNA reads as TGCAGCGCGGCGGAAGGGACCGACTATGGCTACACCTTC. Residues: CSAAEGTDYGYTF.